One sample yielded the 23 T cell receptor beta chains listed below, sequenced in a study of OX40 agonist ivuxolimab in advanced cancers. The receptor library was made with the immunoSEQ multiplex PCR assay. The table was pulled from immuneACCESS by TCRdb, which kept in-frame rearrangements only. Such tables lose some clones; where checked, under half of the loss comes from unresolved V genes, and the rest has no known cause. This sample lists around 72,000 clones; 82% were detected once. 0.35% to 0.5% of the sample is in the top ten clones. Sequenced here: CD4+ or CD8+ T cells sorted from blood, sampled in a trial of the OX40 agonist ivuxolimab. These receptors originate from an adult with an advanced solid tumor such as melanoma, head and neck, liver or kidney cancer.

The rearrangement joins TRBV6-5 to TRBJ1-2; D is unresolved. The germline CDR1 and CDR2 sequences are MNHEY and SVGAGI. The CDR3 loop spans 13 amino acids. V dropped 6 bases and J dropped 4 bases, with 12 bases sitting between them. The CDR3 loop is CASSPDGPYGYTF. In nucleotides, the CDR3 is TGTGCCAGCAGCCCGGACGGTCCCTATGGCTACACCTTC.

This chain links TRBV27 with TRBJ2-7; 7 bases are a match to TRBD2. CDR1 MNHEY and CDR2 SMNVEV come from the germline V gene (reference sequence). V lost 2 bases, J lost 2 bases, and 15 bases stayed unmatched. This CDR3 has 18 residues. CDR3 bases: TGTGCCAGCAGTTTAAGGGGTTTAGGCGGGAGTATCCCCTACGAGCAGTACTTC. It translates to CASSLRGLGGSIPYEQYF.

The gene calls are TRBV5-6 and TRBJ1-1, with D maybe TRBD1 (5 bases). The CDR3 length is 15 residues. Trimming pared 0 bases from V and 0 bases from J, leaving 9 bases between. Per the germline V gene, CDR1 is SGHDT and CDR2 is YYEEEE. The CDR3 here is CASSLAGRLNTEAFF. The CDR3 DNA sequence: TGTGCCAGCAGCTTGGCGGGACGCCTGAACACTGAAGCTTTCTTT.

The V and J genes are TRBV6-1 and TRBJ2-6, with D perhaps matching TRBD1 (6 bases). The germline V gene has CDR1 MNHNS and CDR2 SASEGT. There are 14 residues in the CDR3. The germline V and J ends were trimmed by 5 bases and 4 bases, with 9 bases remaining between them. The CDR3 DNA follows: TGTGCCAGCAGTCAGGGGTTGGGGGCCAACGTCCTGACTTTC. Its protein product is CASSQGLGANVLTF.

This clone was found a few times. The V gene is TRBV7-2, the J gene TRBJ2-7; D unclear. The CDR3 sequence is 12 residues long. V was pared by 1 base and J by 6 bases, with 7 bases between. The germline V gene encodes CDR1 SGHTA and CDR2 FQGNSA. The CDR3: CASSLVSSEQYF. CDR3 DNA sequence: TGTGCCAGCAGCTTAGTAAGCTCCGAGCAGTACTTC.

V usage is TRBV15 and J usage is TRBJ2-7; D is unclear. This CDR3 has 13 amino acids. CDR1 and CDR2 (germline): LNHNV, YYDKDF (reference sequence). Trimming cost V 0 bases and J 6 bases, with 9 bases left between them. CDR3 protein: CATSREVVLEQYF. In DNA form, the CDR3 reads TGTGCCACCAGCAGAGAGGTCGTTCTCGAGCAGTACTTC. Variable domain in full (rest from reference TRBV15 and TRBJ2-7): DAMVIQNPRYQVTQFGKPVTLSCSQTLNHNVMYWYQQKSSQAPKLLFHYYDKDFNNEADTPDNFQSRRPNTSFCFLDIRSPGLGDTAMYLCATSREVVLEQYFGPGTRLTVT.

This chain joins TRBV7-8 and TRBJ2-2; unclear D gene. Trimming left V 1 base short and J 1 base short, with 4 bases between. Germline values: CDR1 SGHVS, CDR2 FQNEAQ. The CDR3 is 14 residues long. The CDR3 loop is CASSLGRNTGELFF. CDR3 nucleotide sequence: TGTGCCAGCAGCTTAGGACGGAACACCGGGGAGCTGTTTTTT.

The chain recombines TRBV6-5 with TRBJ1-5, with D hard to call. This CDR3 region has 13 residues. V lost 8 bases and J 6 bases, leaving 14 bases between the germline ends. Looked up from germline, CDR1 is MNHEY and CDR2 is SVGAGI. The CDR3 sequence: CASREERSQPQHF. As DNA, the CDR3 is TGTGCCAGCCGGGAGGAAAGGAGTCAGCCCCAGCATTTT.

The chain employs TRBV5-5 and TRBJ1-2, with no clear D. Germline CDR1 is SGHKS and CDR2 is YYEKEE (reference sequence). The CDR3 consists of 15 residues. Trimming took 5 bases from V and 2 from J, leaving 16 bases between them. The CDR3 reads CASRARWDGNYGYTF. In DNA, the CDR3 is TGTGCCAGCAGGGCTAGGTGGGATGGAAACTATGGCTACACCTTC.

The chain carries TRBV29-1 and TRBJ1-5; no firm D call. The CDR3 runs 14 residues. The germline V gene has CDR1 SQVTM and CDR2 ANQGSEA. The germline V and J ends were trimmed by 4 bases and 0 bases, with 10 bases remaining between them. This chain's CDR3 is CSVGSLNSNQPQHF. The DNA of the CDR3 is TGCAGCGTTGGATCCCTTAATAGCAATCAGCCCCAGCATTTT.

This chain joins TRBV2 and TRBJ2-3; D call uncertain. Trimming cost V 5 bases and J 2 bases, with 8 bases left between them. From germline, CDR1 is SNHLY and CDR2 FYNNEI. The CDR3 runs to 13 residues. The CDR3 DNA is TGTGCCAGCAGTCTTTTGGACACAGATACGCAGTATTTT. Translating gives CASSLLDTDTQYF.

V usage is TRBV5-1 and J usage is TRBJ1-3; 12 positions agree with TRBD1. Unmatched junction bases numbered 10, after V lost 6 bases and J lost 0 bases. CDR3 length: 18 amino acids. Germline V gene lookup returns CDR1 SGHRS and CDR2 YFSETQ. The CDR3 nucleotides read TGCGCCAGCATGGGTGGGACAGGGGGCATTAACTCTGGAAACACCATATATTTT. Translated, it gives CASMGGTGGINSGNTIYF.

This clone was seen more than once but under ten times. The chain combines TRBV11-2 with TRBJ2-3; TRBD2 aligns across 7 bases. Germline V gene data show CDR1 as SGHAT and CDR2 as FQNNGV. The CDR3 sequence is 17 residues long. J lost 2 bases, V lost 1 base, and 9 bases had no gene match. The CDR3 region is CASSLASGGRNTDTQYF. CDR3 in DNA: TGTGCCAGCAGCTTAGCCTCAGGCGGGAGAAACACAGATACGCAGTATTTT.

CDR3: CASSEARMDEQYV. CDR3 DNA sequence: TGTGCCAGCAGTGAAGCGCGAATGGACGAGCAGTACGTC. The rearrangement joins TRBV6-1 to TRBJ2-7; D remains ambiguous. V was trimmed by 0 bases and J by 5 bases, leaving 8 bases between them. CDR3 length equals 13 residues. Looked up from germline, CDR1 is MNHNS and CDR2 is SASEGT.

The chain combines TRBV5-4 with TRBJ2-2; 8 nucleotides match TRBD1. Germline trimming cut 2 bases from V and 4 bases from J; bases unmatched to any gene: 4. The CDR3 is made up of 15 amino acids. Germline values: CDR1 SGHNT, CDR2 YYREEE (reference sequence). The CDR3 DNA reads TGTGCCAGCAGCTTCAGGGACAGGCTCACCGGGGAGCTGTTTTTT. Protein product: CASSFRDRLTGELFF.

This chain connects TRBV4-2 to TRBJ2-1, with a tentative D call TRBD2 (6 bases). Germline CDR1 reads LGHNA; CDR2 reads YNFKEQ. CDR3 length: 17 amino acids. V shed 0 bases and J shed 5 bases, with 17 bases lying between them. The CDR3 sequence: CASSQESPGTFNNEQFF. The DNA for the CDR3 is TGTGCCAGCAGCCAAGAATCACCCGGGACTTTCAACAATGAGCAGTTCTTC.

The chain employs TRBV5-4 and TRBJ1-1, with a weak D call TRBD1 (5 bases). Germline loops: CDR1 SGHNT, CDR2 YYREEE (reference sequence). The CDR3 contains 15 residues. The V gene lost 3 bases and the J gene lost 2 bases, with 14 bases spanning the gap. The DNA of the CDR3 is TGTGCCAGCAGCTCGTGGCAGGGAGGAAACACTGAAGCTTTCTTT. Encoded protein: CASSSWQGGNTEAFF.

The table lists this clone with a few counts. This sequence joins TRBV9 and TRBJ1-3, with 7 bases lining up with TRBD1. Germline-derived CDR1 and CDR2 are SGDLS and YYNGEE. This CDR3 contains 14 residues. Losses at the gene ends were 5 bases for V and 0 bases for J; bases not matched to a gene: 2. Here the CDR3 DNA reads TGTGCCAGCAGGAGGGGGCTCTCTGGAAACACCATATATTTT. Its translation is CASRRGLSGNTIYF.

The chain couples TRBV18 to TRBJ2-7, with a weak D call TRBD1 (6 bases). Germline values: CDR1 KGHSH, CDR2 LQKENI. This CDR3 is 15 amino acids long. Trimming cost V 3 bases and J 3 bases, with 15 bases left between them. CDR3 amino acids: CASSPEDSYIYEQYF. DNA for the CDR3: TGTGCCAGCTCACCGGAGGACAGCTACATCTACGAGCAGTACTTC.

V usage is TRBV9 and J usage is TRBJ2-3; D perhaps matches TRBD1 (5 bases). The CDR3 is 14 residues long. Germline CDR1 reads SGDLS; CDR2 reads YYNGEE. V was pared by 0 bases and J by 3 bases, with 8 bases between. This chain's CDR3 is CASSVGQGTDTQYF. CDR3 coding DNA: TGTGCCAGCAGCGTAGGGCAGGGAACAGATACGCAGTATTTT.

The genes are TRBV7-2 and TRBJ1-1; tentative D call: TRBD1 (5 bases). This CDR3 spans 15 amino acids. Trimming removed 1 base at V and 1 base at J, with 10 bases between. Germline-derived CDR1 and CDR2 are SGHTA and FQGNSA. Written as DNA, the CDR3 is TGTGCCAGCAGCTTAGGTGGGGCGCGGAACACTGAAGCTTTCTTT. Translating gives CASSLGGARNTEAFF.

The chain carries TRBV5-8 and TRBJ1-5; D not certain. The ends were cut back, 0 bases at V and 7 bases at J, with 11 bases in the middle. CDR3 length: 14 amino acids. Germline CDR1 is SGHTS and CDR2 is YDEGEE. The CDR3 DNA follows: TGTGCCAGCAGCTTGGATGCCCTGAAGCAGCCCCAGCATTTT. This translates into CASSLDALKQPQHF.

Here the CDR3 reads CASSPRQANYGYTF. The CDR3 DNA follows: TGCGCCAGCAGCCCCCGGCAAGCTAACTATGGCTACACCTTC. This rearrangement joins TRBV5-1 to TRBJ1-2, with D uncertain. The V and J ends lost 4 bases and 0 bases respectively, with 10 bases between them. Germline CDR1 SGHRS, CDR2 YFSETQ. CDR3 length equals 14 residues.